This T cell receptor (beta chain) comes out of a study of OX40 agonist ivuxolimab in advanced cancers. Overall study findings and caveats: Dosing at 0.1 to 3.0 mg/kg was accompanied by clonal expansion of CD4+ and CD8+ blood T cells by week 6.

Germline trimming cut 8 bases from V and 7 bases from J; bases unmatched to any gene: 12. In germline, CDR1 is SGHVS, CDR2 FNYEAQ. The CDR3 consists of 15 residues. Systemic immunosuppression or a history of autoimmune disease excluded patients. The data were produced by immunoSEQ multiplex PCR, yet TCRdb's version contains in-frame clones alone and is incomplete. The sample gives some 21,000 clones, roughly 89% of which show up once; about a quarter is in the top ten. On this clone itself: What it binds is not known.

The starting material was CD4+ or CD8+ T cells sorted from blood, obtained in a trial of the OX40 agonist ivuxolimab. The TCR comes from an adult with an advanced solid tumor such as melanoma, head and neck, liver or kidney cancer. The chain couples TRBV7-6 to TRBJ2-3; 10 bases are a match to TRBD2. The CDR3 DNA reads TGTGCCAGCGGCCCCGGGACTAGCGATTACTATACGCAGTATTTT. Translated: CASGPGTSDYYTQYF.